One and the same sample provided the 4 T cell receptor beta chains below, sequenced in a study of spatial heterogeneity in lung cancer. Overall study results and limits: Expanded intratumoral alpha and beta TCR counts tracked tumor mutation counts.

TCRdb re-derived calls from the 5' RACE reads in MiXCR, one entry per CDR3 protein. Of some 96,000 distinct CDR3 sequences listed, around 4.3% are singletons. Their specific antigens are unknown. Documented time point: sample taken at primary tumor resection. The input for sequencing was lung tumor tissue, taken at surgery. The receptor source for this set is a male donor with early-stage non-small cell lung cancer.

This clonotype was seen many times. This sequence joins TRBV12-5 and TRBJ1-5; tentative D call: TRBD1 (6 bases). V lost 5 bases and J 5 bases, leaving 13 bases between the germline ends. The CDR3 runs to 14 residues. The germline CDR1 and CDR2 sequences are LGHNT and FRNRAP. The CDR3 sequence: CASGAEQGDQPQHF. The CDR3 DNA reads TGTGCTAGTGGTGCCGAACAGGGAGATCAGCCCCAGCATTTT.

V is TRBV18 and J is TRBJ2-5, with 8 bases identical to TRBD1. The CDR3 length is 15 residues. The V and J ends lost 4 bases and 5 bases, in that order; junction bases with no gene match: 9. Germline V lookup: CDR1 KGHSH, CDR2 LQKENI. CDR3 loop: CASSLQGAPGETQYF. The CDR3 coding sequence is TGTGCCAGCTCACTCCAGGGGGCGCCGGGGGAGACCCAGTACTTC. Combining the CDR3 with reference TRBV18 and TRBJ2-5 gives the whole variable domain NAGVMQNPRHLVRRRGQEARLRCSPMKGHSHVYWYRQLPEEGLKFMVYLQKENIIDESGMPKERFSAEFPKEGPSILRIQQVVRGDSAAYFCASSLQGAPGETQYFGPGTRLLVL.

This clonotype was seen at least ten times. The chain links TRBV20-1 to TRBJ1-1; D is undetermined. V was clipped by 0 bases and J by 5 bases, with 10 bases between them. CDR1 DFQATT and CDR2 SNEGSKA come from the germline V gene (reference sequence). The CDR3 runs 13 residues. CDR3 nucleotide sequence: TGCAGTGCTAGAGATCTGGGTTCGACTGAAGCTTTCTTT. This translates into CSARDLGSTEAFF.

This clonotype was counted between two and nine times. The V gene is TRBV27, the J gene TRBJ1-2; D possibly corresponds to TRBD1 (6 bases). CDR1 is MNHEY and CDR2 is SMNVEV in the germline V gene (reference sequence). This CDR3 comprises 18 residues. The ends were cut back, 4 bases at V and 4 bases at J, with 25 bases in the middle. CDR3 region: CASSSLFQRGRHFYGYTF. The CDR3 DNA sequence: TGTGCCAGCAGTTCCCTCTTTCAACGGGGGCGGCACTTCTATGGCTACACCTTC.